A selection of T cell receptor beta chains follows, all from one sample in a study of blood T cell repertoires in COVID-19. Clones were sequenced by immunoSEQ multiplex PCR, and TCRdb holds only the in-frame ones, with some missing. The table lists 200,000 to 250,000 clones, around 80% of them singletons. The sequenced sample was peripheral blood. The origin of the receptors is a man aged 45 to 65 with active or convalescent COVID-19. The CDR3 runs from the conserved cysteine through the conserved F or W. The D gene is left open where the match is weak. Not every row has a clone size; where given, it reads once, few, many or a size class.

CASSSRGLSYGYTF,TGTGCCAGCAGTTCCAGGGGGCTCAGCTATGGCTACACCTTC,TRBD1,.,TRBV2,TRBJ1-2
CASSQGPGVEGEQYF,TGTGCCAGCAGCCAGGGCCCAGGGGTAGAAGGCGAGCAGTACTTC,.,.,TRBV4-2,TRBJ2-7
CASSRESYTVQYAQYF,TGCGCCAGCAGCAGGGAGAGTTACACAGTTCAATACGCGCAGTATTTT,.,.,TRBV5-1,TRBJ2-3
CASSGVAGSTDTQYF,TGCGCCAGCAGCGGGGTTGCGGGAAGCACAGATACGCAGTATTTT,.,.,TRBV4-3,TRBJ2-3
CAISEAGPSDTQYF,TGTGCCATCAGTGAAGCGGGCCCTTCAGATACGCAGTATTTT,.,.,TRBV10-3,TRBJ2-3
CASSFLNTEAFF,TGTGCCAGCAGCTTCTTGAACACTGAAGCTTTCTTT,.,few,TRBV7-8,TRBJ1-1
CASSSTGNRYEQYF,TGTGCCAGCAGCTCGACAGGGAACAGATACGAGCAGTACTTC,TRBD1,once,TRBV11-2,TRBJ2-7
CASSQGAGLLNTEAFF,TGCGCCAGCAGCCAAGGAGCAGGACTATTGAACACTGAAGCTTTCTTT,.,few,TRBV4-1,TRBJ1-1
CASSLAVRSYEQYF,TGTGCCAGCAGCTTAGCGGTCAGATCCTACGAGCAGTACTTC,.,.,TRBV7-2,TRBJ2-7
CASLGQGGIQYF,TGTGCCAGTCTGGGTCAGGGGGGCATTCAGTACTTC,.,.,TRBV19,TRBJ2-4
CASSPNTGGDQPQHF,TGTGCCAGCAGCCCGAATACAGGGGGCGATCAGCCCCAGCATTTT,TRBD1,.,TRBV7-8,TRBJ1-5
CASRGGQGWPPLHF,TGTGCCAGCAGGGGGGGACAGGGTTGGCCACCCCTCCACTTT,TRBD1,.,TRBV6-5,TRBJ1-6
CASSRRGMNTEAFF,TGTGCCAGCAGCCGCCGGGGAATGAACACTGAAGCTTTCTTT,.,.,TRBV28,TRBJ1-1
CAWSSSVSNQPQHF,TGTGCCTGGAGTTCTTCGGTTAGCAATCAGCCCCAGCATTTT,.,.,TRBV30,TRBJ1-5
CASSFSTLGAFF,TGTGCCAGCAGCTTCTCGACATTAGGAGCTTTCTTT,.,few,TRBV7-9,TRBJ1-1
CASSLGGRGYLNEQFF,TGTGCCAGCAGTTTAGGGGGACGGGGGTACCTAAATGAGCAGTTCTTC,.,.,TRBV27,TRBJ2-1
CASSPGVSSYNSPLHF,TGTGCCAGCAGCCCAGGGGTTAGCTCCTATAATTCACCCCTCCACTTT,.,.,TRBV5-6,TRBJ1-6
CASSGQGLNYGYTF,TGTGCCAGCAGCGGACAGGGCCTTAACTATGGCTACACCTTC,TRBD1,.,TRBV2,TRBJ1-2
CASSSNPRGQGKLREQYF,TGTGCCAGCAGTTCAAATCCTCGGGGACAGGGCAAACTCCGCGAGCAGTACTTC,TRBD1,once,TRBV28,TRBJ2-7
CASSLFHSEAPYEQYF,TGTGCCAGCAGTTTATTCCACTCGGAGGCGCCCTACGAGCAGTACTTC,.,.,TRBV27,TRBJ2-7
CASSVEGGSFAYEQYF,TGTGCCAGCAGCGTAGAGGGCGGGAGTTTCGCCTACGAGCAGTACTTC,TRBD2,.,TRBV9,TRBJ2-7
CARSLARENTEAFF,TGTGCCAGAAGCTTGGCGCGGGAGAACACTGAAGCTTTCTTT,.,.,TRBV5-3,TRBJ1-1
CSVEVYVPREGRWEQYF,TGCAGCGTTGAAGTATACGTTCCGCGGGAGGGCCGTTGGGAGCAGTACTTC,TRBD2,.,TRBV29-1,TRBJ2-7
CASSTGPQETQYF,TGTGCCAGCTCAACAGGCCCACAAGAGACCCAGTACTTC,.,few,TRBV18,TRBJ2-5
CASSLQFSGNTIYF,TGTGCCAGCAGCTTGCAGTTCTCTGGAAACACCATATATTTT,.,.,TRBV7-2,TRBJ1-3
CASGRGVLNTGELFF,TGTGCCAGCGGCCGGGGGGTCCTGAACACCGGGGAGCTGTTTTTT,TRBD2,once,TRBV27,TRBJ2-2
CASSEGWGEADTQYF,TGTGCCAGCAGTGAAGGCTGGGGGGAGGCAGATACGCAGTATTTT,.,.,TRBV2,TRBJ2-3
CASSPLSGRRGNTQYF,TGTGCCAGCAGCCCGCTTAGCGGGAGGAGGGGAAATACGCAGTATTTT,TRBD2,few,TRBV7-2,TRBJ2-3
CASSEVANEQFF,TGTGCCAGCAGTGAAGTGGCCAATGAGCAGTTCTTC,.,.,TRBV2,TRBJ2-1
CASSQTTSRTSGATPDNEQFF,TGCGCCAGCAGTCAAACGACGAGCAGGACTAGCGGGGCGACTCCAGACAATGAGCAGTTCTTC,TRBD2,.,TRBV23-1,TRBJ2-1
CASSQGQSIYNEQFF,TGCGCCAGCAGCCAAGGACAGAGCATCTACAATGAGCAGTTCTTC,.,.,TRBV4-3,TRBJ2-1
CASSQDRQGMQPQHF,TGCGCCAGCAGCCAAGATAGGCAGGGAATGCAGCCCCAGCATTTT,.,.,TRBV4-3,TRBJ1-5
CASSFLEETQYF,TGTGCCAGCAGCTTTCTAGAAGAGACCCAGTACTTC,.,.,TRBV7-9,TRBJ2-5